This T cell receptor beta chain was recorded in a study of T cells in Graves' hyperthyroidism and ophthalmopathy. This CDR3 comprises 14 residues. The V end was cut by 6 bases, the J end by 4 bases, with 15 bases between. TCR beta CDR3 regions were amplified from RNA transcripts. The HTBI primer set drove a first-round RT-PCR of the TCR CDR3. MiXCR, applied by TCRdb to the multiplex PCR reads, yields one record per CDR3 protein. The sample has roughly 630,000 distinct CDR3 sequences, approximately 14% seen once; the top ten hold approximately 7.4%. This clonotype was counted at least ten times. The study defined stable Graves' hyperthyroidism as no ophthalmopathy progression within 18 months.

The sample consisted of blood. This clonotype originated in a woman between 25 and 40 years old with Graves' hyperthyroidism. The V call is TRBV12-3 or TRBV12-4, the J call TRBJ1-2; no definite D call. The CDR3 reads CASSTTDRTYGYTF. In DNA, the CDR3 is TGTGCCAGCAGCACGACCGACCGGACCTATGGCTACACCTTC.